Included here is one T cell receptor (beta chain) sequence, with context. Its binding antigen is unknown. Qualities for individual bases were not recorded, and no much larger clone is one base off. In the paper's terms, the treatment or condition label means: allogeneic hematopoietic cell transplantation with graft depleted of TCRalphabeta T cells and CD19 B cells. The children who served as transplant recipients had been given grafts of TCRalphabeta/CD19-depleted allogeneic hematopoietic cells. The library was prepared using PCR. Sequenced using an Illumina HiSeq 2500. TCR libraries were prepared with molecular barcoding, using unique molecular identifiers to normalize TCRbeta repertoire quantification. Using fastp at Q25 and MiXCR, TCRdb reprocessed the public reads and kept productive beta chains. Rows are unified per CDR3 protein, each entry keeping the most common DNA and genes. The sample profile shows tens of thousands of distinct CDR3 sequences; 44% of them were found once. More than 95% of the sample belongs to the ten largest clones.

The data are from a study of T-cell reconstitution after alpha-beta-depleted transplantation in children (TCRdb year 2016). Background on the whole study: Using TCR repertoire profiling, the study quantitatively followed how T-cell immune reconstitution unfolded in children after TCRalphabeta/CD19-depleted allogeneic hematopoietic cell transplantation.

The CDR3 covers 12 residues, taking in both the cysteine and the phenylalanine. Just the 36-base CDR3 DNA is kept, in frame starting at base 1. V and J are truncated by 6 bases and 0 bases respectively, leaving an intervening sequence of 8 bases. The germline V gene (reference sequence) specifies DFQATT as CDR1 and SNEGSKA as CDR2. Study-level results and caveats: Hyperexpanded clone frequencies declined over subsequent months; after one year, T-cell counts and TCRbeta diversity were mostly attributed to newly produced T cells. The high TCRbeta diversity at day 60 in some patients was ascribed to recipient T cells and intrathymic progenitors that had survived conditioning. The apparently early alphabetaT-cell count recovery about two months after transplant was reportedly dependent on only several hundred rapidly expanded clones derived from non-depleted graft cells.

The TCR originated in a male patient younger than 18 who had a stem cell transplant for acute lymphoblastic leukemia, so the T cells may come from the graft donor. The material was PBMCs, mostly from graft donor cells, obtained 360 days after TCRalphabeta/CD19-depleted stem cell transplant. The receptor chain draws on TRBV20-1 and TRBJ1-2; the D segment cannot be called with confidence. The CDR3 corresponds to CSATDTNYGYTF. The DNA sequence follows: TGCAGTGCCACTGATACTAACTATGGCTACACCTTC.